This T cell receptor (beta chain) emerged from a study of cytomegalovirus exposure and HLA in healthy donors. Study results and caveats: Indistinguishable V segments such as TRBV6-2 and TRBV6-3 were excluded.

The germline V and J ends were trimmed by 0 bases and 2 bases, with 11 bases remaining between them. Germline V lookup: CDR1 SGHRS, CDR2 YFSETQ. This CDR3 region has 15 residues. The PCR was carried out with 60 Vbeta primers and 13 Jbeta primers. TCRdb's copy holds only in-frame clones and misses some; the assay was immunoSEQ multiplex PCR. The table includes fewer than 150,000 clones, roughly 80% detected once. Details on this clone: What it binds is unknown.

V and J are TRBV5-1 and TRBJ1-1; D unresolved. The source of this sequence is a male donor in good health and CMV-seronegative. The sequenced sample consisted of PBMCs. The CDR3 here is CASSLAAAANTEAFF. CDR3 DNA sequence: TGCGCCAGCAGCTTGGCTGCGGCCGCTAACACTGAAGCTTTCTTT.